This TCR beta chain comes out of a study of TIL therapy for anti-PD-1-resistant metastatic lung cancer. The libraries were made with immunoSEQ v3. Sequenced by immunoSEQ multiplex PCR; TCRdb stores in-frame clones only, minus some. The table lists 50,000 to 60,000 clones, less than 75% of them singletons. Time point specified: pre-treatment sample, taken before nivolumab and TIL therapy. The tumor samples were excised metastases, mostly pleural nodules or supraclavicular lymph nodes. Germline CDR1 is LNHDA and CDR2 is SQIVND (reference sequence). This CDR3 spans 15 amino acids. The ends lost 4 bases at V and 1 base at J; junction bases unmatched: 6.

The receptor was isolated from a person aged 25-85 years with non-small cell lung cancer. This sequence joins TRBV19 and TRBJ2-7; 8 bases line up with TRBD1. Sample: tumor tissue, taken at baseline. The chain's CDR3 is CASSRTRDRSYEQYF. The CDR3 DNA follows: TGTGCCAGTAGTAGGACCCGGGACAGGTCCTACGAGCAGTACTTC.